Below, one TCR beta chain is given with its context. Its specificity is unknown. Measured with immunoSEQ multiplex PCR; TCRdb has only the in-frame clones, and not every one. The sample includes approximately 55,000 clones, 71% of them seen just once. These data belong to a study of T cell clones after liver transplantation. General study results and limits: Compared with third party-reactive sequences, donor-reactive ones declined more, independent of withdrawal success.

The CDR3 is 15 residues long. Trimming removed 5 bases from V and 2 bases from J; junction bases left unmatched: 8. Germline V CDR1 and CDR2: SGHTA, FQGNSA. The chain joins TRBV7-2 to TRBJ2-7; TRBD1 matches 8 bases. Here the sequenced sample was CD4+ T cells from blood, taken before liver transplant. The receptor was isolated from a human donor who received a liver transplant. The CDR3 nucleotides read TGTGCCAGCAGCGCCGCCGGGACAGGTCCCTACGAGCAGTACTTC. Encoded protein: CASSAAGTGPYEQYF.